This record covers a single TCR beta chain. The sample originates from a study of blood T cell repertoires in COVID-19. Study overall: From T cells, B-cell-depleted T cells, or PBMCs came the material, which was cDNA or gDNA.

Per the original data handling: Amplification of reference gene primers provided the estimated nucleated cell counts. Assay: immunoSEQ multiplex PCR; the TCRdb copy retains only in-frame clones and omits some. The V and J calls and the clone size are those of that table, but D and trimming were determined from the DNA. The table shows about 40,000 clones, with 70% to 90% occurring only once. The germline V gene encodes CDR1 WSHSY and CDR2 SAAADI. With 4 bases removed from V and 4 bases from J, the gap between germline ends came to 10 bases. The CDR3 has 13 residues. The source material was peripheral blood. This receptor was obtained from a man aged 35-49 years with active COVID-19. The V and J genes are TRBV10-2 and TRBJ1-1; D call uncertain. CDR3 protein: CASSVGGSTEAFF. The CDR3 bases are TGCGCCAGCAGTGTTGGAGGTAGCACTGAAGCTTTCTTT.